A single sample is the source of the 27 T cell receptor beta chains below, sequenced in a study of control samples from healthy donors and cancer patients. The data were produced by immunoSEQ multiplex PCR, yet TCRdb's version contains in-frame clones alone and is incomplete. Of fewer than 95,000 clones in the sample, about 88% are singletons; the top ten hold over 1%. The sequencing input was blood. These receptors came from a woman aged 45-59 years in good health.

V is TRBV7-9 and J is TRBJ1-4; D perhaps matches TRBD1 (6 bases). Germline CDR1 and CDR2: SEHNR and FQNEAQ (reference sequence). The CDR3 runs 18 residues. V was clipped by 4 bases and J by 1 base, with 19 bases between them. In nucleotides, the CDR3 is TGTGCCAGCAGCTCTGGACAGAGGGTGGAAGGAACTAATGAAAAACTGTTTTTT. This encodes CASSSGQRVEGTNEKLFF. Filled out from reference TRBV7-9 and TRBJ1-4, the complete variable domain reads DTGVSQNPRHKITKRGQNVTFRCDPISEHNRLYWYRQTLGQGPEFLTYFQNEAQLEKSRLLSDRFSAERPKGSFSTLEIQRTEQGDSAMYLCASSSGQRVEGTNEKLFFGSGTQLSVL.

This chain links TRBV7-2 with TRBJ2-1; no definite D call. CDR1 is SGHTA, CDR2 FQGNSA, per germline. Trimming took off 1 base at V and 4 bases at J, with 11 bases between the two ends. The CDR3 has 15 amino acids. In nucleotides, the CDR3 is TGTGCCAGCAGCTTAGGTAGGACGCGATACAATGAGCAGTTCTTC. Translation: CASSLGRTRYNEQFF.

The chain joins TRBV10-3 to TRBJ1-5; the match to TRBD1 covers 8 bases. V lost 2 bases, J lost 9 bases, and 9 bases stayed unmatched. The CDR3 extends over 15 amino acids. The V gene's germline CDR1 is ENHRY and CDR2 SYGVKD. For the CDR3, the DNA is TGTGCCATCAGTGAGGGACAGGGCGAGGGGAGGCCCCAGCATTTT. Amino acid sequence: CAISEGQGEGRPQHF.

The J gene is TRBJ2-6, the V gene TRBV19, with D possibly matching TRBD1 (6 bases). CDR3 size: 18 residues. V lost 5 bases and J lost 1, with 18 bases in between. Germline values: CDR1 LNHDA, CDR2 SQIVND (reference sequence). The CDR3 region has the DNA TGTGCCAGTAGTGAGTGGGTCAGGGGAGTATCTGGGGCCAACGTCCTGACTTTC. The encoded protein is CASSEWVRGVSGANVLTF.

Remarks on this clone: The junction shows a germline mismatch at one end, possibly a read error. The genes are TRBV27 and TRBJ1-3; TRBD1 might be the D (5 bases). This CDR3 spans 18 amino acids. Germline V gene data show CDR1 as MNHEY and CDR2 as SMNVEV (reference sequence). The CDR3 is CASSPRGADLHSGNTIYF. In DNA, the CDR3 is TGTGCCAGCAGTCCCCGCGGGGCGGACCTCCACTCTGGAAACACCATCTATTTT.

V and J are TRBV2 and TRBJ1-2, with D perhaps TRBD1 (6 bases). The CDR3 is 14 amino acids. The ends were cut back, 3 bases at V and 3 bases at J, with 11 bases in the middle. The germline CDR1 and CDR2 sequences are SNHLY and FYNNEI. CDR3 sequence (DNA): TGTGCCAGCAGTGAGGGGGGGCAGCACTATGGCTACACCTTC. Protein product: CASSEGGQHYGYTF.

The chain is built from TRBV9 and TRBJ2-5, with TRBD2 as a possible D gene (6 bases). The CDR3 is 16 residues long. From germline, CDR1 is SGDLS and CDR2 YYNGEE. The V end lost 0 bases, the J end lost 5 bases, and 17 bases lay between the germline ends. Here the CDR3 reads CASSVGGSARGETQYF. In DNA, the CDR3 is TGTGCCAGCAGCGTAGGGGGTAGCGCCCGGGGGGAGACCCAGTACTTC.

A few counts support this clone. This sequence joins TRBV5-4 and TRBJ2-2, with TRBD2 matching over 8 bases. J was trimmed by 2 bases and V by 4 bases; bases with no gene match: 16. The germline V gene has CDR1 SGHNT and CDR2 YYREEE (reference sequence). There are 19 residues in the CDR3. CDR3 DNA: TGTGCCAGCAGCCCCCGGACCAGCGGGAGCTACTATAACACCGGGGAGCTGTTTTTT. Residues: CASSPRTSGSYYNTGELFF.

The V gene is TRBV29-1, the J gene TRBJ1-2, with 10 bases lining up with TRBD1. Germline lookup yields CDR1 SQVTM and CDR2 ANQGSEA. J lost 3 bases, V lost 1 base, and 8 bases had no gene match. The CDR3 spans 16 residues. The CDR3 loop is CSVEATWTGGDYGYTF. CDR3 bases: TGCAGCGTTGAAGCCACTTGGACAGGGGGTGACTATGGCTACACCTTC.

V is TRBV27 and J is TRBJ2-1; 12 nucleotides line up with TRBD2. Trimming cost V 10 bases and J 9 bases; bases outside gene matches: 25. Germline CDR1 MNHEY, CDR2 SMNVEV (reference sequence). The CDR3 is made up of 19 amino acids. This CDR3 reads CATTGGRSWTSGISGEQFF. As DNA, the CDR3 is TGTGCCACCACCGGCGGGAGAAGCTGGACTAGCGGGATAAGTGGTGAGCAGTTCTTC.

The chain joins TRBV2 to TRBJ2-3, with TRBD1 matching over 7 bases. Germline values: CDR1 SNHLY, CDR2 FYNNEI. The CDR3 extends over 14 amino acids. Trimming took 8 bases from V and 1 from J; bases not matched to a gene: 6. The DNA for the CDR3 is TGTGCCAGCCGCAGACAGGGAGGCACAGATACGCAGTATTTT. The encoded protein is CASRRQGGTDTQYF.

This rearrangement joins TRBV18 to TRBJ1-1; TRBD1 aligns across 7 bases. With V trimmed by 1 base and J by 1 base, 6 bases remained unmatched. The CDR3 is 16 amino acids. The V gene's germline CDR1 is KGHSH and CDR2 LQKENI. The CDR3 region is CASSPRVGTANTEAFF. CDR3 DNA: TGTGCCAGCTCACCACGAGTAGGGACAGCGAACACTGAAGCTTTCTTT.

This clone came up a few times. This chain links TRBV28 with TRBJ2-5; D unclear. Per germline, CDR1 MDHEN and CDR2 SYDVKM. V shed 5 bases and J shed 7 bases, with 8 bases lying between them. The CDR3 is made up of 11 amino acids. The CDR3 DNA reads as TGTGCCAGCAGTCTAAAAGGGACCCAGTACTTC. It codes for CASSLKGTQYF.

The chain links TRBV2 to TRBJ2-3; D might be TRBD1 or TRBD2, each matching 5 bases. Between the trimmed V and J ends, which lost 4 bases and 0 bases, there was a span of 11 bases. Germline-derived CDR1 and CDR2 are SNHLY and FYNNEI. The CDR3 sequence is 15 residues long. Here the CDR3 DNA reads TGTGCCAGCAGTGCGGGGCGGGCTAGCACAGATACGCAGTATTTT. This sequence encodes CASSAGRASTDTQYF.

This sequence joins TRBV27 and TRBJ1-3; D remains unclear. Looked up from germline, CDR1 is MNHEY and CDR2 is SMNVEV (reference sequence). This CDR3 comprises 13 residues. Trimming took off 2 bases at V and 4 bases at J, with 6 bases between the two ends. This CDR3 is CASSLVPGNTIYF. The CDR3 coding sequence is TGTGCCAGCAGTTTAGTCCCCGGAAACACCATATATTTT.

The chain links TRBV6-2 or TRBV6-3 to TRBJ1-5; D is perhaps TRBD1 (6 bases). The CDR3 contains 17 residues. V shed 6 bases and J shed 3 bases, with 21 bases lying between them. The germline gives CDR1 MNHEY, CDR2 SVGEGT. The CDR3 loop is CASSPLVAGDPNQPQHF. The CDR3 DNA follows: TGTGCCAGCAGCCCCCTTGTTGCAGGGGATCCCAATCAGCCCCAGCATTTT.

The chain recombines TRBV18 with TRBJ2-7; 10 bases fit TRBD2. The V segment lost 3 bases and the J segment 7 bases; nucleotides outside the gene matches: 9. Germline V lookup: CDR1 KGHSH, CDR2 LQKENI. This CDR3 has 15 amino acids. This CDR3 is CASSPSLAGAREQYF. CDR3 nucleotide sequence: TGTGCCAGCTCACCGAGCCTAGCGGGAGCTCGAGAGCAGTACTTC. Together with reference TRBV18 and TRBJ2-7, the CDR3 gives the full variable domain: NAGVMQNPRHLVRRRGQEARLRCSPMKGHSHVYWYRQLPEEGLKFMVYLQKENIIDESGMPKERFSAEFPKEGPSILRIQQVVRGDSAAYFCASSPSLAGAREQYFGPGTRLTVT.

V and J are TRBV19 and TRBJ2-7; 11 bases are shared with TRBD1. The germline CDR1 and CDR2 sequences are LNHDA and SQIVND (reference sequence). This CDR3 spans 16 amino acids. The V and J ends lost 8 bases and 1 base, in that order; junction bases with no gene match: 10. For the CDR3, the DNA is TGTGCCAGTTCCCGGGACAGGGGGTTACCTTCCTACGAGCAGTACTTC. As protein: CASSRDRGLPSYEQYF.

The rearrangement links TRBV18 to TRBJ1-5; D perhaps matches TRBD1 (5 bases). The length of the CDR3 is 15 residues. The germline V and J ends were trimmed by 3 bases and 0 bases, with 9 bases remaining between them. Germline V CDR1 and CDR2: KGHSH, LQKENI. This CDR3 is CASSPEQVSNQPQHF. CDR3 bases: TGTGCCAGCTCACCGGAACAGGTTAGCAATCAGCCCCAGCATTTT. Using reference TRBV18 and TRBJ1-5 for the parts outside the CDR3, the full variable domain is NAGVMQNPRHLVRRRGQEARLRCSPMKGHSHVYWYRQLPEEGLKFMVYLQKENIIDESGMPKERFSAEFPKEGPSILRIQQVVRGDSAAYFCASSPEQVSNQPQHFGDGTRLSIL.

The chain links TRBV5-5 to TRBJ2-1; the D gene is possibly TRBD1 (6 bases). The CDR3 totals 16 residues. Per germline, CDR1 SGHKS and CDR2 YYEKEE (reference sequence). Trimming took 7 bases from V and 0 from J, leaving 17 bases between them. DNA of the CDR3: TGTGCCAGCCTCCCATTAACAGGGAGCTCCTACAATGAGCAGTTCTTC. Amino acids: CASLPLTGSSYNEQFF.

V gene TRBV9 combines with J gene TRBJ1-2; 9 nucleotides match TRBD1. The germline V gene has CDR1 SGDLS and CDR2 YYNGEE. V was pared by 3 bases and J by 4 bases, with 7 bases of the junction left unmatched. The CDR3 has 15 residues. CDR3 amino acids: CASSGGTGLGYGYTF. The DNA for the CDR3 is TGTGCCAGCAGCGGCGGGACAGGGTTGGGCTATGGCTACACCTTC. The whole variable domain, remainder taken from reference TRBV9 and TRBJ1-2, is DSGVTQTPKHLITATGQRVTLRCSPRSGDLSVYWYQQSLDQGLQFLIQYYNGEERAKGNILERFSAQQFPDLHSELNLSSLELGDSALYFCASSGGTGLGYGYTFGSGTRLTVV.

This chain connects TRBV19 to TRBJ1-5; possibly TRBD1 for D (5 bases). Deletions cut 1 base from V and 1 base from J, with 20 bases between. The germline V gene encodes CDR1 LNHDA and CDR2 SQIVND (reference sequence). The CDR3 extends over 19 amino acids. The CDR3 DNA follows: TGTGCCAGTAGTATAGGGACTCAATTGGGGAAGGGGAGCAATCAGCCCCAGCATTTT. Translating it yields CASSIGTQLGKGSNQPQHF.

The V and J genes are TRBV5-1 and TRBJ1-4, with 8 positions matching TRBD1. The CDR3 extends over 15 amino acids. The junction had 9 bases not matched to a gene; V was cut back by 4 bases and J by 7 bases. Looked up from germline, CDR1 is SGHRS and CDR2 is YFSETQ. The CDR3 region is CASSLGDRTTEKLFF. DNA of the CDR3: TGCGCCAGCAGCCTCGGGGACAGGACGACTGAAAAACTGTTTTTT.

The chain employs TRBV7-9 and TRBJ2-7, with 8 bases aligning to TRBD2. In germline, CDR1 is SEHNR, CDR2 FQNEAQ (reference sequence). CDR3 length equals 15 residues. V lost 4 bases and J lost 5; bases outside the gene matches: 10. The CDR3 bases are TGTGCCAGCAGCTCCGGGACTAGTGCCCCTCACGAGCAGTACTTC. This codes for CASSSGTSAPHEQYF.

The chain carries TRBV10-3 and TRBJ2-5, with D possibly called TRBD1 or TRBD2 (5 bases each). This CDR3 is 13 amino acids long. The germline CDR1 and CDR2 sequences are ENHRY and SYGVKD. V was pared by 4 bases and J by 5 bases, with 11 bases between. CDR3 sequence: CAISGGPSETQYF. DNA for the CDR3: TGTGCCATCAGTGGGGGACCGAGCGAGACCCAGTACTTC.

This clone appeared a few times. This sequence joins TRBV12-3 or TRBV12-4 and TRBJ2-5, with no clear D. This CDR3 region has 13 residues. Trimming removed 2 bases from V and 4 bases from J, with 8 bases in between. The CDR3 DNA reads TGTGCCAGCAGTTTAAACGGCGGAGAGACCCAGTACTTC. Translation: CASSLNGGETQYF.

The CDR3 loop is CATGTGVRAYNEQFF. CDR3 nucleotide sequence: TGTGCCACCGGGACAGGGGTACGGGCCTACAATGAGCAGTTCTTC. This chain uses TRBV28 with TRBJ2-1; TRBD1 matches at 10 bases. V shed 10 bases and J 2 bases; nucleotides not matched to a gene: 8. CDR3 length: 15 residues. Germline V gives CDR1 MDHEN, CDR2 SYDVKM.